These T cell receptor beta chains were read from a single sample in a study of blood T cell repertoires in COVID-19. Sequenced by immunoSEQ multiplex PCR; TCRdb stores in-frame clones only, minus some. The sample comprises 250,000 to 300,000 clones, roughly 83% of which are singletons, and around 4.5% rests with the top ten. Sequenced material: peripheral blood. Receptors originate from a man aged 55-75 years who had recovered from COVID-19. CDR3s include the opening cysteine and the closing phenylalanine or tryptophan. D genes are given only for firm matches. Only some rows state a clone size, as once, few, many or a class for expanded clones.

V gene: TRBV7-9
J gene: TRBJ1-1
clone size: many
D gene: .
CDR3 DNA: TGTGCCAGCACCCCGCTTCGACTCCAGATTGAAGCTTTCTTT
CDR3 protein: CASTPLRLQIEAFF

V gene: TRBV19
J gene: TRBJ2-1
clone size: .
D gene: TRBD2
CDR3 DNA: TGTGCCAGTAGTGTCACTAGCGGGGTAGACAATGAGCAGTTCTTC
CDR3 protein: CASSVTSGVDNEQFF

V gene: TRBV2
J gene: TRBJ2-7
clone size: .
D gene: TRBD2
CDR3 DNA: TGTGCCAGCATCGAGGGAGGGGTCTACGAGCAGTACTTC
CDR3 protein: CASIEGGVYEQYF

V gene: TRBV7-8
J gene: TRBJ1-6
clone size: .
D gene: .
CDR3 DNA: TGTGCCAGCAGCTTAGTAGGGACGGGGGAAATTTCAGATAATTCACCCCTCCACTTT
CDR3 protein: CASSLVGTGEISDNSPLHF

V gene: TRBV19
J gene: TRBJ2-4
clone size: .
D gene: TRBD2
CDR3 DNA: TGTGCCAGTAGTATCCCTAGCGCCGGGGGGAACATTCAGTACTTC
CDR3 protein: CASSIPSAGGNIQYF

V gene: TRBV19
J gene: TRBJ1-6
clone size: few
D gene: TRBD1
CDR3 DNA: TGTGCCGTCCGACCGGGACAGAATTCACCCCTCCACTTT
CDR3 protein: CAVRPGQNSPLHF

V gene: TRBV7-9
J gene: TRBJ2-7
clone size: .
D gene: TRBD1
CDR3 DNA: TGTGCCAGCAGCGGTACTAACAGGGGTGGCGAGCAGTACTTC
CDR3 protein: CASSGTNRGGEQYF

V gene: TRBV21-1
J gene: TRBJ2-7
clone size: .
D gene: .
CDR3 DNA: TGTGCCAGCAGCAAATTAGTTGGCGGATACTACGAGCAGTACTTC
CDR3 protein: CASSKLVGGYYEQYF

V gene: TRBV7-8
J gene: TRBJ2-3
clone size: .
D gene: TRBD2
CDR3 DNA: TGTGCCAGCAGCTTACGGGCGGGGGGACTCAGCACAGATACGCAGTATTTT
CDR3 protein: CASSLRAGGLSTDTQYF

V gene: TRBV29-1
J gene: TRBJ1-5
clone size: .
D gene: TRBD1
CDR3 DNA: TGCAGCGCTGCGACAGGGAACCAGCCCCAGCATTTT
CDR3 protein: CSAATGNQPQHF

V gene: TRBV7-8
J gene: TRBJ2-3
clone size: .
D gene: TRBD2
CDR3 DNA: TGTGCCAGCAGCTTAAGGCGGCCTTTAGCGGGAGGAACCACAGATACGCAGTATTTT
CDR3 protein: CASSLRRPLAGGTTDTQYF

V gene: TRBV10-2
J gene: TRBJ1-4
clone size: .
D gene: .
CDR3 DNA: TGCGCCAGCTCCCGGACAACAACTAATGAAAAACTGTTTTTT
CDR3 protein: CASSRTTTNEKLFF

V gene: TRBV3-1/TRBV3-2
J gene: TRBJ2-7
clone size: .
D gene: TRBD2
CDR3 DNA: TGTGCCAGCAGCCCGGGAGGCTACGAGCAGTACTTC
CDR3 protein: CASSPGGYEQYF

V gene: TRBV15
J gene: TRBJ1-1
clone size: .
D gene: .
CDR3 DNA: TGTGCCACCAGCAGAGATCCGGTCTCCGCGGATGAAGCTTTCTTT
CDR3 protein: CATSRDPVSADEAFF

V gene: TRBV19
J gene: TRBJ2-7
clone size: few
D gene: .
CDR3 DNA: TGTGCCAGTAGTATAACGGTAAATGCTTACGAGCAGTACTTC
CDR3 protein: CASSITVNAYEQYF

V gene: TRBV2
J gene: TRBJ2-3
clone size: .
D gene: TRBD2
CDR3 DNA: TGTGCCAGCAGGGGACTAGCGGGAGATACGCAGTATTTT
CDR3 protein: CASRGLAGDTQYF

V gene: TRBV9
J gene: TRBJ1-1
clone size: few
D gene: .
CDR3 DNA: TGTGCCAGCAGCACCAGGGGAACTGAAGCTTTCTTT
CDR3 protein: CASSTRGTEAFF

V gene: TRBV5-1
J gene: TRBJ1-2
clone size: .
D gene: .
CDR3 DNA: TGCGCCAGCAGCCAATCAGGCGGGAACTATGGCTACACCTTC
CDR3 protein: CASSQSGGNYGYTF

V gene: TRBV27
J gene: TRBJ2-3
clone size: .
D gene: TRBD2
CDR3 DNA: TGTGCCAGCAGTAATAGACTAGCGGGGGGGCCGGGGACGCAGTATTTT
CDR3 protein: CASSNRLAGGPGTQYF

V gene: TRBV19
J gene: TRBJ1-6
clone size: .
D gene: TRBD1
CDR3 DNA: TGTGCCAGTAGTAGACGGGACAGGGCCTCACCCCTCCACTTT
CDR3 protein: CASSRRDRASPLHF

V gene: TRBV6-5
J gene: TRBJ1-6
clone size: few
D gene: TRBD1
CDR3 DNA: TGTGCCAGCAGTCCTGACAGGGAGTATAATTCACCCCTCCACTTT
CDR3 protein: CASSPDREYNSPLHF

V gene: TRBV10-3
J gene: TRBJ1-1
clone size: .
D gene: .
CDR3 DNA: TGTGCCATCAGTGGGGGAGCGTCGAACACTGAAGCTTTCTTT
CDR3 protein: CAISGGASNTEAFF

V gene: TRBV5-6
J gene: TRBJ2-1
clone size: few
D gene: .
CDR3 DNA: TGTGCCAGCAGCTTGGCGATGACTGGAAAAATCTCCTACAATGAGCAGTTCTTC
CDR3 protein: CASSLAMTGKISYNEQFF

V gene: TRBV30
J gene: TRBJ2-5
clone size: .
D gene: .
CDR3 DNA: TGTGCCTGGACCAGGCCTGGATTGGGGACCCAGTACTTC
CDR3 protein: CAWTRPGLGTQYF

V gene: TRBV18
J gene: TRBJ2-2
clone size: .
D gene: TRBD1
CDR3 DNA: TGTGCCAGCTCACCACGGACAGGGGGCCACGGGGAGCTGTTTTTT
CDR3 protein: CASSPRTGGHGELFF

V gene: TRBV7-8
J gene: TRBJ2-2
clone size: .
D gene: TRBD2
CDR3 DNA: TGTGCCAGCAGCTCCGGACTAGCCGCCGGGGAGCTGTTTTTT
CDR3 protein: CASSSGLAAGELFF

V gene: TRBV6-5
J gene: TRBJ1-2
clone size: once
D gene: .
CDR3 DNA: TGTGCCAGCAGTTGGCGGAGAGGGGAGGTCGGAGGCTACACCTTC
CDR3 protein: CASSWRRGEVGGYTF

V gene: TRBV5-1
J gene: TRBJ1-5
clone size: .
D gene: TRBD1
CDR3 DNA: TGCGCCAGCAGCTTACAGGGGGCGAGGGATCAGCCCCAGCATTTT
CDR3 protein: CASSLQGARDQPQHF

V gene: TRBV11-2
J gene: TRBJ1-3
clone size: .
D gene: .
CDR3 DNA: TGTGCCAGCAGCTTAACAGGGCTTTCCTCTGGAAACACCATATATTTT
CDR3 protein: CASSLTGLSSGNTIYF

V gene: TRBV9
J gene: TRBJ2-1
clone size: .
D gene: TRBD1
CDR3 DNA: TGTGCCAGCAGCGTATTGGGACAGACCTACAATGAGCAGTTCTTC
CDR3 protein: CASSVLGQTYNEQFF

V gene: TRBV9
J gene: TRBJ2-1
clone size: once
D gene: TRBD2
CDR3 DNA: TGTGCCAGCAGCGTAGTAGCGGGGGGGCGGGAGCAGTTCTTC
CDR3 protein: CASSVVAGGREQFF

V gene: TRBV11-3
J gene: TRBJ2-1
clone size: .
D gene: .
CDR3 DNA: TGTGCCAGCAGCGGTGGGGGGGCGAGGAATGAGCAGTTCTTC
CDR3 protein: CASSGGGARNEQFF

V gene: TRBV11-2
J gene: TRBJ2-2
clone size: .
D gene: TRBD1
CDR3 DNA: TGTGCCAGCAGCCAAAGACAGGGGGCTACCGGGGAGCTGTTTTTT
CDR3 protein: CASSQRQGATGELFF

V gene: TRBV6-1
J gene: TRBJ2-3
clone size: .
D gene: .
CDR3 DNA: TGTGCCAGCAGTGAACCCCCCGGGGGGCATGGCACAGATACGCAGTATTTT
CDR3 protein: CASSEPPGGHGTDTQYF

V gene: TRBV5-1
J gene: TRBJ2-2
clone size: .
D gene: TRBD2
CDR3 DNA: TGCGCCAGCAGCGGGGGACTAGCGGGACCCAACACCGGGGAGCTGTTTTTT
CDR3 protein: CASSGGLAGPNTGELFF

V gene: TRBV14
J gene: TRBJ1-2
clone size: .
D gene: TRBD1
CDR3 DNA: TGTGCCAGCAGCCTCGGACAGGCCCGCGGCTATGGCTACACCTTC
CDR3 protein: CASSLGQARGYGYTF

V gene: TRBV28
J gene: TRBJ2-7
clone size: .
D gene: .
CDR3 DNA: TGTGCCAGCAGTCCCCCGGGGACATTAAGCTCCTACGAGCAGTACTTC
CDR3 protein: CASSPPGTLSSYEQYF

V gene: TRBV19
J gene: TRBJ1-1
clone size: .
D gene: .
CDR3 DNA: TGTGCCAGTAAACTTTCCCGGACTCACGCAGCTTTCTTT
CDR3 protein: CASKLSRTHAAFF

V gene: TRBV27
J gene: TRBJ1-2
clone size: .
D gene: TRBD1
CDR3 DNA: TGTGCCAGCAGTCCGACTGGACAGGGTTGGTATGGCTACACCTTC
CDR3 protein: CASSPTGQGWYGYTF

V gene: TRBV7-7
J gene: TRBJ2-2
clone size: .
D gene: TRBD2
CDR3 DNA: TGTGCTAGCAGCCCCCGCGGGGGGGGATACACCGGGGAGCTGTTTTTT
CDR3 protein: CASSPRGGGYTGELFF

V gene: TRBV18
J gene: TRBJ2-7
clone size: .
D gene: .
CDR3 DNA: TGTGCCAGCTCACCGGCCCAGGGGTTCGAGCAGTACTTC
CDR3 protein: CASSPAQGFEQYF

V gene: TRBV7-2
J gene: TRBJ2-7
clone size: once
D gene: .
CDR3 DNA: TGTGCCAGCAGCATAACCGGGACTCAATACGAGCAGTACTTC
CDR3 protein: CASSITGTQYEQYF

V gene: TRBV19
J gene: TRBJ1-2
clone size: .
D gene: .
CDR3 DNA: TGTGCCAGTAGTATAGGAGGAGGACCGGTTGGCTACACCTTC
CDR3 protein: CASSIGGGPVGYTF

V gene: TRBV19
J gene: TRBJ1-6
clone size: .
D gene: .
CDR3 DNA: TGTGCCAGTAGTATACAGCCGGAGATTAATTCACCCCTCCACTTT
CDR3 protein: CASSIQPEINSPLHF

V gene: TRBV19
J gene: TRBJ2-2
clone size: .
D gene: TRBD2
CDR3 DNA: TGTGCCAGTAGTGCGGGAGCGAGGACCGGGGAGCTGTTTTTT
CDR3 protein: CASSAGARTGELFF

V gene: TRBV2
J gene: TRBJ2-5
clone size: .
D gene: TRBD2
CDR3 DNA: TGTGCCAGCAGTTTAGCGGGGGGGGGACAAGAGACCCAGTACTTC
CDR3 protein: CASSLAGGGQETQYF

V gene: TRBV5-1
J gene: TRBJ2-1
clone size: few
D gene: .
CDR3 DNA: TGCGCCAGCAGCTTGAGCGGGTGGACCTACAATGAGCAGTTCTTC
CDR3 protein: CASSLSGWTYNEQFF